Listed below are T cell receptor beta chains from one sample, sequenced in a study of cytomegalovirus exposure and HLA in healthy donors. Clones were read by immunoSEQ multiplex PCR, and TCRdb kept only the in-frame ones, dropping some. Counted here are 150,000 to 200,000 clones, 85% occurring once; the ten biggest clones make up 1%. The sequenced material came from PBMCs. The source of these receptors is a boy aged 2 to 10 in good health and CMV-seronegative. The CDR3 runs from the conserved cysteine through the conserved F or W. The order of the fields is D gene, J gene, V gene, clone size, CDR3 protein, CDR3 DNA. D genes are given only for firm matches. Expanded clones get a size class; other rows say once, few or many, or leave the size out.

.	TRBJ2-5	TRBV2	once	CASSRTGQETQYF	TGTGCCAGCAGTAGGACTGGCCAAGAGACCCAGTACTTC
.	TRBJ1-2	TRBV7-9	.	CSSSLYPYAADGYTF	TGTTCCAGCAGCTTATATCCTTATGCGGCGGATGGCTACACCTTC
TRBD2	TRBJ2-7	TRBV7-8	.	CASKLGTSGGTYEQYF	TGTGCCAGCAAACTGGGGACTAGCGGGGGAACCTACGAGCAGTACTTC
TRBD2	TRBJ2-7	TRBV6-1	.	CASKLADPYEQYF	TGTGCCAGCAAACTAGCGGACCCCTACGAGCAGTACTTC
TRBD2	TRBJ2-2	TRBV5-4	few	CASSLRLAGILNTGELFF	TGTGCCAGCAGCTTGAGGCTAGCGGGGATCTTAAACACCGGGGAGCTGTTTTTT
.	TRBJ1-2	TRBV6-5	.	CASNPVVGDILGYTF	TGTGCCAGCAATCCAGTGGTCGGGGATATTCTTGGCTACACCTTC
.	TRBJ2-2	TRBV28	.	CASSSSGLNTGELFF	TGTGCCAGCAGTTCGTCAGGGTTGAACACCGGGGAGCTGTTTTTT
TRBD2	TRBJ2-5	TRBV6-4	.	CASSARRRISGRYQETQYF	TGTGCCAGCAGTGCCCGTCGTCGAATTAGCGGGAGGTACCAAGAGACCCAGTACTTC
TRBD2	TRBJ2-7	TRBV11-2	.	CASSLDRTSGFTF	TGTGCCAGCAGCTTAGACCGGACTAGCGGGTTTACTTTC
TRBD2	TRBJ2-3	TRBV29-1	few	CSGRNLAGGVTDTQYF	TGCAGCGGCCGAAACTTAGCGGGAGGGGTCACAGATACGCAGTATTTT
.	TRBJ2-3	TRBV2	once	CASSDLALPTDTQYF	TGTGCCAGCAGTGATCTAGCCCTCCCCACAGATACGCAGTATTTT
.	TRBJ1-2	TRBV6-1	once	CASSPLDRIGGYTF	TGTGCCAGCAGTCCCTTAGACAGGATCGGAGGCTACACCTTC
TRBD2	TRBJ2-1	TRBV30	.	CAWGGLAGALGEQFF	TGTGCCTGGGGGGGACTAGCGGGGGCCCTAGGTGAGCAGTTCTTC
TRBD1	TRBJ1-1	TRBV11-3	.	CASSGQGGTEAFF	TGTGCCAGCAGCGGACAGGGGGGCACTGAAGCTTTCTTT
TRBD1	TRBJ1-1	TRBV28	.	CASSLLQGVLNTEAFF	TGTGCCAGCAGTTTATTACAGGGGGTATTGAACACTGAAGCTTTCTTT
.	TRBJ1-1	TRBV9	.	CASTPGHAVEMNTEAFF	TGTGCCAGCACGCCGGGACACGCTGTCGAAATGAACACTGAAGCTTTCTTT
TRBD1	TRBJ1-1	TRBV6-6	.	CASRGTGPNTEAFF	TGTGCCAGCAGAGGGACAGGACCGAACACTGAAGCTTTCTTT
TRBD1	TRBJ1-3	TRBV5-1	.	CASSTGTAAGNTIYF	TGCGCCAGCAGCACCGGGACAGCCGCTGGAAACACCATATATTTT
.	TRBJ2-1	TRBV30	.	CAWSNGISYNEQFF	TGTGCCTGGAGTAACGGGATCTCCTACAATGAGCAGTTCTTC
.	TRBJ1-2	TRBV28	.	CASSFAGDTYGYTF	TGTGCCAGCAGTTTCGCCGGGGACACCTATGGCTACACCTTC
.	TRBJ1-1	TRBV5-1	few	CAKGTEAFF	TGCGCCAAGGGGACTGAAGCTTTCTTT
TRBD2	TRBJ2-2	TRBV18	.	CASSRLGLAVNTGELFF	TGTGCCAGCTCACGACTTGGACTAGCCGTCAACACCGGGGAGCTGTTTTTT
TRBD1	TRBJ2-3	TRBV6-6	once	CASSRGQGTLGDTQYF	TGTGCCAGCAGTCGGGGACAGGGGACTTTGGGGGATACGCAGTATTTT
.	TRBJ1-5	TRBV5-5	.	CASSLAEAQPQHF	TGTGCCAGCAGCTTGGCCGAGGCACAGCCCCAGCATTTT
TRBD2	TRBJ2-7	TRBV6-1	once	CASSQLRLAGYEQYF	TGTGCCAGCAGCCAACTACGACTAGCGGGGTACGAGCAGTACTTC
TRBD1	TRBJ2-3	TRBV4-2	.	CASSQGTGGADTQYF	TGTGCCAGCAGCCAAGGGACAGGGGGCGCAGATACGCAGTATTTT
TRBD1	TRBJ1-1	TRBV28	.	CASSPLGQLNTEAFF	TGTGCCAGCAGTCCTCTGGGACAGTTAAACACTGAAGCTTTCTTT
.	TRBJ2-7	TRBV10-3	.	CAISESTEYEQYF	TGTGCCATCAGTGAGTCGACGGAGTACGAGCAGTACTTC
TRBD1	TRBJ2-7	TRBV6-1	.	CASSPTGQGVHEQYF	TGTGCCAGCAGTCCAACGGGGCAGGGGGTACACGAGCAGTACTTC
.	TRBJ1-1	TRBV5-1	.	CASSLAAMNTEAFF	TGCGCCAGCAGCTTGGCAGCGATGAACACTGAAGCTTTCTTT
TRBD1	TRBJ2-5	TRBV5-1	.	CASSLGDRGQETQYF	TGCGCCAGCAGCTTAGGGGACAGGGGGCAAGAGACCCAGTACTTC
TRBD1	TRBJ1-5	TRBV2	once	CASSYRGENNQPQHF	TGTGCCAGCAGTTACAGGGGGGAGAACAATCAGCCCCAGCATTTT
TRBD2	TRBJ2-1	TRBV7-3	.	CASSLTWGAGGRGNEQFF	TGTGCCAGCAGCTTAACGTGGGGGGCGGGAGGAAGGGGCAATGAGCAGTTCTTC
TRBD1	TRBJ1-4	TRBV18	.	CASSNRGAPNEKLFF	TGTGCCAGCTCAAACAGGGGCGCGCCAAATGAAAAACTGTTTTTT
.	TRBJ2-1	TRBV15	.	CATSREARYSYNEQFF	TGTGCCACCAGCAGAGAGGCCAGGTATTCCTACAATGAGCAGTTCTTC
.	TRBJ2-7	TRBV19	.	CASSILGEHEQYF	TGTGCCAGTAGTATACTAGGCGAGCACGAGCAGTACTTC
.	TRBJ2-2	TRBV11-2	.	CASSLRGGINTGELFF	TGTGCCAGCAGTCTAAGGGGCGGGATAAACACCGGGGAGCTGTTTTTT
TRBD1	TRBJ1-2	TRBV25-1	.	CASSGTGTDDGYTF	TGTGCCAGCAGTGGGACCGGGACAGACGATGGCTACACCTTC
TRBD1	TRBJ2-5	TRBV5-6	.	CASSRTGGYTLNQETQYF	TGTGCCAGCAGCCGGACAGGGGGCTACACATTAAACCAAGAGACCCAGTACTTC
TRBD1	TRBJ2-7	TRBV5-1	once	CASSTRTGSDEQYF	TGCGCCAGCAGCACAAGGACAGGGAGCGACGAGCAGTACTTC
TRBD2	TRBJ2-5	TRBV5-4	.	CASSPAGGPMETQYF	TGTGCCAGCAGCCCAGCGGGAGGCCCTATGGAGACCCAGTACTTC
TRBD1	TRBJ1-2	TRBV6-1	.	CASRRDRSRGYTF	TGTGCCAGCCGCCGGGACAGAAGCCGTGGCTACACCTTC
.	TRBJ2-1	TRBV28	once	CASSFRATGEQFF	TGTGCCAGCAGTTTTAGGGCCACGGGGGAGCAGTTCTTC
.	TRBJ2-1	TRBV11-2	.	CASSLGRNEQFF	TGTGCCAGCAGCCTGGGGAGGAATGAGCAGTTCTTC
.	TRBJ1-2	TRBV2	.	CASSVGQGSGYTF	TGTGCCAGCAGTGTAGGTCAGGGGTCTGGCTACACCTTC
.	TRBJ1-5	TRBV18	few	CASSRSVDSNQPQHF	TGTGCCAGCTCACGATCCGTAGATAGCAATCAGCCCCAGCATTTT
.	TRBJ2-3	TRBV5-1	.	CASRLQGYTDTQYF	TGCGCCAGCAGATTGCAGGGCTACACAGATACGCAGTATTTT
.	TRBJ2-5	TRBV5-1	.	CASSLQGNLFKETQYF	TGCGCCAGCAGCCTTCAGGGGAATCTTTTCAAAGAGACCCAGTACTTC
.	TRBJ1-1	TRBV11-2	.	CASSQGKGTEAFF	TGTGCCAGCAGCCAGGGAAAGGGCACTGAAGCTTTCTTT
TRBD2	TRBJ2-2	TRBV7-4	.	CASSLGLAGNRDTGELFF	TGTGCCAGCAGCTTGGGTCTAGCGGGGAATCGTGACACCGGGGAGCTGTTTTTT
TRBD2	TRBJ2-5	TRBV5-1	.	CASSAGLAGGRQETQYF	TGCGCCAGCAGCGCGGGACTAGCGGGGGGTCGCCAAGAGACCCAGTACTTC
.	TRBJ2-7	TRBV28	.	CASRDRGDSEREVPHEQYF	TGTGCCAGCCGGGACAGGGGCGATTCTGAGCGGGAGGTCCCCCACGAGCAGTACTTC
TRBD1	TRBJ2-5	TRBV19	.	CASSDRGQRTQYF	TGTGCCAGTAGTGACAGGGGGCAGAGGACCCAGTACTTC